This T cell receptor beta chain derives from a study of cytomegalovirus exposure and HLA in healthy donors. 60 Vbeta and 13 Jbeta primers were used in PCR. In the original workflow: Later reanalysis found approximately 80 million unique TCR beta chains, approximately 11 million of them shared. The repertoire was sequenced with immunoSEQ multiplex PCR; TCRdb's copy has only in-frame clones and lacks some. V, J and clone size were drawn from that table, and D and trimming were deduced from the DNA. Of some 170,000 clones listed, approximately 72% are singletons. CDR1 is SGHRS and CDR2 is YFSETQ in the germline V gene. J gave up 7 bases and V 3 bases, and 9 bases lay outside the gene matches. The CDR3 is 16 amino acids. Findings and caveats of the study: Reportedly, fewer N-insertions than the approximately 610-donor mean appeared in an Asian-associated ancestry cluster in a later analysis. Previously analyzed data showed that most TCR beta V segments were productive at a frequency of about 87% or about 30%.

In regard to this clone: The antigen remains unidentified.

Specimen: PBMCs. This chain joins TRBV5-1 and TRBJ1-6, with 8 bases that match TRBD1. This receptor was obtained from a human donor in good health. CDR3 nucleotide sequence: TGCGCCAGCAGCTACTTACAGGGGGTGGGCAATTCACCCCTCCACTTT. It yields the protein CASSYLQGVGNSPLHF.